These 28 T cell receptor beta chains share one sample of origin, sequenced in a study of T cell responses to AZD1222 COVID-19 vaccine. The protocol was immunoSEQ multiplex PCR, while the TCRdb copy is restricted to in-frame clones and leaves out a portion. The table records 90,000 to 150,000 clones, roughly 89% of them present only once. The sample in question was peripheral blood, obtained on day 0 of AZD1222 vaccination. These TCRs come from an adult in good health.

This rearrangement joins TRBV5-4 to TRBJ1-6; D uncertain. The V end was cut by 0 bases, the J end by 3 bases, with 7 bases between. Germline V gene lookup returns CDR1 SGHNT and CDR2 YYREEE (reference sequence). The length of the CDR3 is 15 residues. The CDR3 loop is CASSLDQGYNSPLHF. CDR3 DNA sequence: TGTGCCAGCAGCTTGGATCAAGGCTATAATTCACCCCTCCACTTT.

This sequence joins TRBV19 and TRBJ1-5; D unresolved. This CDR3 is 17 amino acids long. The germline V and J ends were trimmed by 6 bases and 6 bases, with 24 bases remaining between them. The germline CDR1 and CDR2 sequences are LNHDA and SQIVND (reference sequence). CDR3 in amino acids: CASRGQGPGGGGQPQHF. In DNA form, the CDR3 reads TGTGCCAGTAGGGGCCAAGGGCCCGGCGGCGGAGGTCAGCCCCAGCATTTT.

J is TRBJ2-7 and V is TRBV6-5, with D unresolved. V was cut by 8 bases and J by 3 bases, with 11 bases left in between. CDR1 MNHEY and CDR2 SVGAGI come from the germline V gene. The CDR3 totals 12 residues. The CDR3 coding sequence is TGTGCCAGCTTCCGGGCCCACTACGAGCAGTACTTC. It is translated as CASFRAHYEQYF.

CDR3 in DNA: TGTGCCAGCAGTTTTTGGGAGGGTACGCAGTATTTT. Its protein is CASSFWEGTQYF. The chain employs TRBV12-3 or TRBV12-4 and TRBJ2-3; TRBD2 matches 7 bases. V shed 3 bases and J 8 bases; nucleotides not matched to a gene: 2. The CDR3 has 12 amino acids.

This clone has a handful of counts. The CDR3 sequence: CASSPRGATNEKLFF. In nucleotides, the CDR3 is TGTGCCAGTAGTCCCCGAGGTGCAACTAATGAAAAACTGTTTTTT. The chain uses TRBV19 and TRBJ1-4; the D is unclear. CDR3 length: 15 amino acids. Per the germline V gene, CDR1 is LNHDA and CDR2 is SQIVND (reference sequence). V shed 5 bases and J shed 0 bases, with 10 bases lying between them.

The chain carries TRBV18 and TRBJ1-1; tentative D call: TRBD1 (5 bases). This CDR3 region has 16 residues. Germline values: CDR1 KGHSH, CDR2 LQKENI. Trimming took off 6 bases at V and 0 bases at J, with 17 bases between the two ends. The CDR3 is CASSPRLGGLNTEAFF. CDR3 DNA sequence: TGTGCCAGCTCCCCCCGGTTGGGGGGTTTGAACACTGAAGCTTTCTTT.

The chain has TRBV10-2 and TRBJ2-5; 8 bases map to TRBD2. With V trimmed by 4 bases and J by 3 bases, 7 bases remained unmatched. This CDR3 comprises 15 residues. The germline V gene encodes CDR1 WSHSY and CDR2 SAAADI. In DNA, the CDR3 is TGCGCCAGCAGTGGATCCGGGGGGGCGGAAGAGACCCAGTACTTC. This codes for CASSGSGGAEETQYF.

V gene TRBV7-9 combines with J gene TRBJ2-1; the D gene is possibly TRBD2 (5 bases). Trimming stripped 10 bases from V and 7 bases from J, with 23 bases between. This CDR3 is built from 15 residues. Germline lookup yields CDR1 SEHNR and CDR2 FQNEAQ (reference sequence). This chain's CDR3 is CATTVVGSFVNEQFF. CDR3 nucleotide sequence: TGTGCCACCACGGTAGTGGGGAGTTTCGTTAATGAGCAGTTCTTC.

This chain links TRBV6-6 with TRBJ1-2; 9 nucleotides agree with TRBD1. Per the germline V gene, CDR1 is MNHNY and CDR2 is SVGAGI (reference sequence). The V segment lost 7 bases and the J segment 5 bases; nucleotides outside the gene matches: 8. The CDR3 is 14 amino acids. The CDR3 sequence: CASTLGTGSYGYTF. The CDR3 nucleotides read TGTGCCAGCACCCTAGGGACAGGGTCTTATGGCTACACCTTC.

The chain couples TRBV19 to TRBJ2-5; the D gene is possibly TRBD2 (7 bases). Trimming left V 5 bases short and J 4 bases short, with 14 bases between. This CDR3 comprises 14 residues. Germline CDR1 LNHDA, CDR2 SQIVND (reference sequence). For the CDR3, the DNA is TGTGCCAGTAGTGCACAGGGAGGGGGAGAGACCCAGTACTTC. It yields the protein CASSAQGGGETQYF.

The chain joins TRBV29-1 to TRBJ1-5, with D possibly TRBD1 on 6 matching bases. The germline CDR1 and CDR2 sequences are SQVTM and ANQGSEA. Trimming removed 4 bases at V and 2 bases at J, with 21 bases between. The CDR3 contains 17 residues. Written as DNA, the CDR3 is TGCAGCGTTGTCACAAACCGGGACATTAACGGCAATCAGCCCCAGCATTTT. Translating gives CSVVTNRDINGNQPQHF.

The chain joins TRBV2 to TRBJ2-1, with 13 nucleotides matching TRBD2. Germline assignment: CDR1 SNHLY and CDR2 FYNNEI. The junction had 4 bases not matched to a gene; V was cut back by 4 bases and J by 7 bases. The length of the CDR3 is 15 residues. The CDR3 here is CASSGTSGSANEQFF. For the CDR3, the DNA is TGTGCCAGCAGTGGGACTAGCGGGAGCGCAAATGAGCAGTTCTTC.

V usage is TRBV12-3 or TRBV12-4 and J usage is TRBJ1-1; D not resolved. Trimming took 6 bases from V and 4 from J, leaving 12 bases between them. This CDR3 spans 13 amino acids. CDR3 loop: CASSLWGGTEAFF. The DNA for the CDR3 is TGTGCCAGCAGCCTATGGGGAGGCACTGAAGCTTTCTTT.

The table lists this clone with a few counts. The chain couples TRBV5-8 to TRBJ1-6; D is undetermined. Trimming took 0 bases from V and 11 from J, leaving 12 bases between them. Germline-derived CDR1 and CDR2 are SGHTS and YDEGEE. This CDR3 is built from 14 residues. The CDR3 loop is CASSLVREGTPLHF. CDR3 nucleotide sequence: TGTGCCAGCAGCTTGGTAAGGGAAGGAACACCCCTCCACTTT.

This rearrangement joins TRBV18 to TRBJ2-3; 11 bases fit TRBD2. Germline V CDR1 and CDR2: KGHSH, LQKENI. This CDR3 comprises 16 residues. Trimming cost V 1 base and J 5 bases; bases outside gene matches: 5. The CDR3 loop is CASSPQSSGGRDTQYF. The CDR3 nucleotides are TGTGCCAGCTCACCACAGTCTAGCGGGGGGCGAGATACGCAGTATTTT.

This chain connects TRBV6-5 to TRBJ1-4; D is ambiguous. The CDR3 contains 13 residues. CDR1 and CDR2 from the germline V gene are MNHEY and SVGAGI. Trimming stripped 0 bases from V and 6 bases from J, with 5 bases between. This CDR3 is CASSYSRDEKLFF. The CDR3 DNA follows: TGTGCCAGCAGTTACTCAAGAGATGAAAAACTGTTTTTT.

The CDR3 bases are TGTGCCAGCAGTTACGGGAGGGCCACAGAGACCCAGTACTTC. It codes for CASSYGRATETQYF. The rearrangement links TRBV27 to TRBJ2-5; 8 positions agree with TRBD2. CDR3 size: 14 residues. CDR1 MNHEY and CDR2 SMNVEV come from the germline V gene (reference sequence). V lost 4 bases, J lost 4 bases, and 5 bases stayed unmatched.

The rearrangement joins TRBV10-3 to TRBJ1-2; D may be TRBD1 (6 bases). The CDR3 covers 15 residues. The germline CDR1 and CDR2 sequences are ENHRY and SYGVKD. Trimming removed 6 bases from V and 8 bases from J, with 22 bases in between. The CDR3 region is CAIRLRDMDSLGYTF. The CDR3 DNA is TGTGCCATCAGACTCCGGGACATGGACTCCCTAGGCTACACCTTC.

This clone appeared a few times. The chain joins TRBV27 to TRBJ2-7, with TRBD1 matching over 8 bases. The CDR3 runs 13 residues. V lost 6 bases, J lost 2 bases, and 3 bases stayed unmatched. CDR1 and CDR2 (germline): MNHEY, SMNVEV (reference sequence). The CDR3 bases are TGTGCCAGCAGAGGACAGGGCCCCTACGAGCAGTACTTC. Its translation is CASRGQGPYEQYF.

This chain connects TRBV18 to TRBJ1-1; 8 bases match TRBD1. J lost 5 bases, V lost 5 bases, and 7 bases had no gene match. CDR1 KGHSH and CDR2 LQKENI come from the germline V gene. This CDR3 region has 14 residues. The CDR3 sequence is CASSSGQGGTEAFF. The CDR3, as DNA: TGTGCCAGCTCATCAGGACAGGGAGGTACTGAAGCTTTCTTT.

V usage is TRBV7-8 and J usage is TRBJ2-3, with 9 bases lining up with TRBD2. Germline V gene data show CDR1 as SGHVS and CDR2 as FQNEAQ. Trimming cost V 2 bases and J 11 bases; bases outside gene matches: 5. CDR3 length equals 13 residues. Here the CDR3 DNA reads TGTGCCAGCAGCTTAATAGCGGGAGATCAGCAGTATTTT. Its translation: CASSLIAGDQQYF. Combining the CDR3 with reference TRBV7-8 and TRBJ2-3 gives the whole variable domain GAGVSQSPRYKVAKRGQDVALRCDPISGHVSLFWYQQALGQGPEFLTYFQNEAQLDKSGLPSDRFFAERPEGSVSTLKIQRTQQEDSAVYLCASSLIAGDQQYFGPGTRLTVL.

The chain uses TRBV29-1 and TRBJ2-1; 9 nucleotides agree with TRBD2. Germline CDR1 reads SQVTM; CDR2 reads ANQGSEA. The CDR3 is 14 amino acids. V trimming: 1 base; J trimming: 7 bases; junction bases outside the gene matches: 5. CDR3 nucleotides: TGCAGCGTTGAAGTACTAGCGGGTCTAAATGAGCAGTTCTTC. This translates into CSVEVLAGLNEQFF.

This clone was seen once. The rearrangement joins TRBV2 to TRBJ2-3, with 7 bases lining up with TRBD2. Germline loops: CDR1 SNHLY, CDR2 FYNNEI. The ends lost 8 bases at V and 1 base at J; junction bases unmatched: 3. This CDR3 has 13 residues. The CDR3 coding sequence is TGTGCCAGCCTAGCGGCCCGCACAGATACGCAGTATTTT. Residues: CASLAARTDTQYF.

This clone appeared once. The V gene is TRBV5-5, the J gene TRBJ2-2, with TRBD1 identical over 9 bases. The CDR3 loop spans 16 amino acids. Germline lookup yields CDR1 SGHKS and CDR2 YYEKEE (reference sequence). V lost 3 bases, J lost 5 bases, and 8 bases stayed unmatched. The CDR3 region has the DNA TGTGCCAGCAGCTCCTACAGGGGGCTCGGAACCGGGGAGCTGTTTTTT. This codes for CASSSYRGLGTGELFF.

This clone was detected only once. J is TRBJ2-7 and V is TRBV6-5; D uncertain. The length of the CDR3 is 15 residues. Germline V lookup: CDR1 MNHEY, CDR2 SVGAGI. Deletions cut 7 bases from V and 4 bases from J, with 20 bases between. CDR3 residues: CASMQAGPFSYEQYF. CDR3 nucleotide sequence: TGTGCCAGCATGCAAGCAGGACCTTTTTCGTACGAGCAGTACTTC.

This chain links TRBV7-8 with TRBJ1-4; D unresolved. The V end lost 5 bases, the J end lost 8 bases, and 15 bases lay between the germline ends. The CDR3 contains 14 residues. From germline, CDR1 is SGHVS and CDR2 FQNEAQ. This chain's CDR3 is CASSQGPRGEKLFF. The CDR3 coding sequence is TGTGCCAGCAGCCAAGGACCCCGTGGGGAAAAACTGTTTTTT.

The chain employs TRBV29-1 and TRBJ2-1, with 10 bases aligning to TRBD1. The CDR3 sequence is 13 residues long. The ends lost 7 bases at V and 2 bases at J; junction bases unmatched: 2. Germline loops: CDR1 SQVTM, CDR2 ANQGSEA. The CDR3 bases are TGCAGCGCTGACAGGGGGCCCTACAATGAGCAGTTCTTC. This translates into CSADRGPYNEQFF.

The chain employs TRBV30 and TRBJ1-1; 8 bases are a match to TRBD1. V lost 1 base, J lost 1 base, and 8 bases stayed unmatched. The germline V gene encodes CDR1 GTSNPN and CDR2 SVGIG (reference sequence). The CDR3 runs 16 residues. CDR3 nucleotide sequence: TGTGCCTGGAGTGGGCGGGACAGGAAAAGGAACACTGAAGCTTTCTTT. This codes for CAWSGRDRKRNTEAFF.